This TCR beta chain was captured by sequencing in a study of T cell repertoires in cytomegalovirus infection (dated by TCRdb to the late 2010s). For the study in its entirety: Because public TCR beta signatures pointed to carriage of CMV infection together with the matching HLA type, the HLA type of each donor mattered for the analysis. The paper's findings and limits, for the study overall: The ex vivo response was dominated by HLA-C-restricted CMV-specific TCR beta clonotypes, which also provided the single most frequent clonotype in two of eight donors. In both this cohort and an independent cohort of approximately 350 donors, the cumulative frequency of public TCR beta family members distinguished carriers of CMV infection plus the relevant HLA type.

For sequencing, an Illumina HiSeq 1500 was employed. The public reads were run again by TCRdb, first through fastp at Q25 and then through MiXCR, and only productive beta chains were kept. Entries are consolidated by CDR3 protein sequence, retaining the most common genes and DNA. The sample table contains hundreds of thousands of distinct CDR3 sequences; only one count was recorded for more than 8% of them. The ten largest account for approximately 4.5% of the sample. The germline V gene specifies SGHTA as CDR1 and FQGNSA as CDR2. There are 12 amino acids in the CDR3, from cysteine to phenylalanine inclusive. Of all the DNA, just the CDR3 is kept, 36 bases in frame from base 1. V loses 5 bases of germline sequence and J loses 4 bases, and the interval between the two ends is 7 bases. Comment on this clonotype: It has no known antigen specificity. One base away there is no much larger clone; base qualities are not given.

Sequencing was carried out using PBMCs. The chain is made from TRBV7-2 and TRBJ2-3, with the D segment identity uncertain. This receptor was obtained from a human donor in good health (CMV status not recorded). Some clones in this sample may be carry-over from other donors' samples. CDR3 region: CASSPAADTQYF. The bases are TGTGCCAGCAGCCCCGCCGCAGATACGCAGTATTTT.